These 14 T cell receptor beta chains came from one sample sequenced in a study of Siglec-9 on CD8 T cells in melanoma. Here immunoSEQ multiplex PCR was the method, and the copy in TCRdb shows in-frame clones only, minus some. The sample yields almost 30,000 clones, 80% seen once. The sequenced sample was Siglec-9- CD8+ T cells sorted from blood. The receptors were sampled from a human donor in good health.

The chain has TRBV29-1 and TRBJ2-7, with D possibly called TRBD1 or TRBD2 (5 bases each). Between the trimmed V and J ends, which lost 3 bases and 0 bases, there was a span of 12 bases. The germline V gene encodes CDR1 SQVTM and CDR2 ANQGSEA. The CDR3 is 14 residues long. This CDR3 reads CSVDPRESSYEQYV. The CDR3 bases are TGCAGCGTTGATCCCAGGGAGAGCTCCTACGAGCAGTACGTC.

This clone was seen only a few times. The chain couples TRBV4-1 to TRBJ1-1; 8 positions agree with TRBD1. The CDR3 spans 13 residues. The germline gives CDR1 MGHRA, CDR2 YSYEKL. The V segment lost 10 bases and the J segment 2 bases; nucleotides outside the gene matches: 6. The CDR3: CATTDRVNTEAFF. The CDR3 region has the DNA TGCGCCACGACGGACAGGGTTAACACTGAAGCTTTCTTT.

J is TRBJ2-7 and V is TRBV14; the match to TRBD2 covers 7 bases. CDR1 and CDR2 (germline): SGHDN, FVKESK. This CDR3 has 16 residues. V dropped 5 bases and J dropped 5; count of bases not matched to a gene: 15. The CDR3 DNA follows: TGTGCCAGCAGCGGACCGGGGAGGGCCGTCGGGAACGAGCAGTACTTC. Its protein product is CASSGPGRAVGNEQYF.

This clone was detected once. The CDR3 DNA follows: TGTGCCAGCAGCGTTTTAGCGGGAGGCGAGCAGTACGTC. Its protein product is CASSVLAGGEQYV. V and J are TRBV5-4 and TRBJ2-7; TRBD2 matches at 10 bases. Per germline, CDR1 SGHNT and CDR2 YYREEE (reference sequence). Germline trimming cut 4 bases from V and 6 bases from J; bases unmatched to any gene: 4. The CDR3 runs 13 residues.

The chain recombines TRBV29-1 with TRBJ1-2, with D hard to call. There are 13 residues in the CDR3. Germline values: CDR1 SQVTM, CDR2 ANQGSEA. Trimming removed 4 bases at V and 3 bases at J, with 12 bases between. This chain's CDR3 is CSVANRDYYGYTF. CDR3 sequence (DNA): TGCAGCGTTGCTAACAGAGATTACTATGGCTACACCTTC.

V and J are TRBV19 and TRBJ2-5; 7 nucleotides match TRBD1. Germline values: CDR1 LNHDA, CDR2 SQIVND (reference sequence). The CDR3 covers 16 residues. J was trimmed by 5 bases and V by 4 bases; bases with no gene match: 13. CDR3: CASSTPGTALGETQYF. In nucleotides, the CDR3 is TGTGCCAGTAGTACCCCCGGGACAGCCCTGGGGGAGACCCAGTACTTC.

The chain is built from TRBV2 and TRBJ2-4; the D call may be TRBD1 or TRBD2 (6 bases each). The CDR3 length is 15 residues. The germline CDR1 and CDR2 sequences are SNHLY and FYNNEI. Trimming took off 6 bases at V and 0 bases at J, with 12 bases between the two ends. CDR3 amino acids: CASRGRGLAKNIQYF. The CDR3 DNA reads as TGTGCCAGCAGGGGTCGGGGGCTAGCCAAAAACATTCAGTACTTC.

To note about this clone: The junction departs from germline at one end; a sequencing error may be responsible. The V call is TRBV7-6, the J call TRBJ2-2; 8 nucleotides match TRBD1. The CDR3 covers 13 residues. CDR1 SGHVS and CDR2 FNYEAQ come from the germline V gene. The CDR3 region has the DNA TGTGCCAGCAGCTCGGACAGGGCCGGTGAGCTGTTTTTT. Translation: CASSSDRAGELFF.

The chain uses TRBV6-1 and TRBJ1-1, with TRBD1 as a possible D gene (5 bases). V lost 3 bases, J lost 0 bases, and 14 bases lay in between. The CDR3 contains 16 residues. Per the germline V gene, CDR1 is MNHNS and CDR2 is SASEGT. The CDR3 reads CASSDPRGGMNTEAFF. CDR3 DNA: TGTGCCAGCAGTGACCCCCGGGGGGGAATGAACACTGAAGCTTTCTTT.

This clone was seen once. This chain links TRBV19 with TRBJ2-4; 11 bases agree with TRBD1. The length of the CDR3 is 15 residues. The V gene's germline CDR1 is LNHDA and CDR2 SQIVND (reference sequence). With 5 bases clipped from V and 3 bases from J, the junction kept 3 bases outside the gene matches. The DNA for the CDR3 is TGTGCCAGTAGTTTGGACAGGGGGCTCAAAAACATTCAGTACTTC. It specifies CASSLDRGLKNIQYF.

The chain is built from TRBV4-1 and TRBJ1-5; D unclear. Between the trimmed V and J ends, which lost 5 bases and 4 bases, there was a span of 9 bases. This CDR3 spans 13 amino acids. Germline CDR1 and CDR2: MGHRA and YSYEKL. As DNA, the CDR3 is TGCGCCAGCAGCGACCGCCCTAATCAGCCCCAGCATTTT. Translation gives CASSDRPNQPQHF.

The V and J genes are TRBV6-5 and TRBJ2-6; D is undetermined. V shed 2 bases and J shed 4 bases, with 9 bases lying between them. CDR3 length equals 15 residues. CDR1 MNHEY and CDR2 SVGAGI come from the germline V gene. The CDR3 spells CASSYPARGANVLTF. In nucleotides, the CDR3 is TGTGCCAGCAGTTACCCAGCTCGGGGGGCCAACGTCCTGACTTTC.

This clone was counted once. The chain combines TRBV5-1 with TRBJ2-2, with 8 bases identical to TRBD1. The V segment lost 6 bases and the J segment 1 base; nucleotides outside the gene matches: 2. CDR1 and CDR2 (germline): SGHRS, YFSETQ. The CDR3 totals 14 residues. The CDR3 region is CASNRGVNTGELFF. The DNA of the CDR3 is TGCGCCAGCAACAGGGGGGTGAACACCGGGGAGCTGTTTTTT.

V is TRBV4-1 and J is TRBJ2-1; 9 nucleotides agree with TRBD2. The CDR3 loop spans 19 amino acids. Trimming took 4 bases from V and 7 from J; bases not matched to a gene: 20. Germline V gene sequence: CDR1 MGHRA, CDR2 YSYEKL. CDR3 nucleotides: TGCGCCAGCAGCCTTCGTCGGTCTAGCGGGGTGCCTCCTGGGAATGAGCAGTTCTTC. Encoded protein: CASSLRRSSGVPPGNEQFF.